Given below is one T cell receptor beta chain in context. Its antigen target is currently unknown. Base quality data are lacking; no much larger clone is found one base away. Library preparation was by the immunoSEQ multiplex PCR assay. The original pipeline was this. A statistical classification framework was built to diagnose cytomegalovirus status from the catalog of TCR beta chain sequences. The clones in this table, taken by TCRdb from immuneACCESS, are in-frame only. Not every clone is retained; where verified, under half of the shortfall comes from an unresolved V gene, and the cause of the rest is unknown. That table is the source of V, J and clone size, and D and trimming were worked out from the DNA. Within this sample are some 250,000 clones, with around 89% of them counted one time only. Under 0.4% of the sample goes to the ten largest clones. For CDR1 and CDR2, the germline V gene lists SQVTM and ANQGSEA. Trimming at the junction amounts to 4 bases on V and 7 bases on J, and the germline ends lie 8 bases apart. Taken from cysteine to phenylalanine, the CDR3 has 10 residues. Only the CDR3 DNA is retained, 30 bases long and in frame from the first base.

These data belong to a study of cytomegalovirus exposure and HLA in healthy donors (dated by TCRdb to 2016 to 2017). Some background on the complete study: According to a later analysis, one platform produced both the approximately 110 validation repertoires and the approximately 600 repertoires of the first cohort. The study aimed to test whether signatures of past pathogen exposure could be identified by cataloging public T cell receptors. Along with the approximately 670-subject first cohort, a separate validation cohort of 120 different subjects was used. The study combined high-throughput TCR immunosequencing, statistical association of individual TCRs with disease status, and machine learning to predict cytomegalovirus infection status.

Broader findings and caveats from the paper: The classifier was reported to diagnose cytomegalovirus status with high specificity and sensitivity in both the original cohort and the validation cohort. In the study, 150 to 200 TCR beta chains were listed as associated with cytomegalovirus. While some public TCRs were present in many individuals, most TCR sequences turned up only very rarely across donors. A later analysis found that TCRs clustered in the first cohort also tended to co-occur in the roughly 120 validation repertoires, with 94% of cluster scores above 0. A few of the identified cytomegalovirus-associated TCR beta chains were confirmed in vitro to be specific for cytomegalovirus antigens. All 120 or so repertoires were used to score co-occurrence in the validation cohort in a later analysis, because that analysis had no HLA typing for the cohort. It was suggested by the authors that the approach could potentially be generalized to other disease states and immunological phenotypes.

The donors were included in the validation cohort of approximately 130 subjects, a group kept apart from the roughly 670-subject first cohort. The rearrangement combines TRBV29-1 with TRBJ2-7, with a tentative D gene TRBD1 over 5 matching bases. The receptor's source is a woman in her late teens or twenties in good health and CMV-seronegative. Sequencing input: PBMCs. The CDR3 corresponds to CSVVQVEQYF. The sequenced DNA: TGCAGCGTTGTACAGGTTGAGCAGTACTTC.